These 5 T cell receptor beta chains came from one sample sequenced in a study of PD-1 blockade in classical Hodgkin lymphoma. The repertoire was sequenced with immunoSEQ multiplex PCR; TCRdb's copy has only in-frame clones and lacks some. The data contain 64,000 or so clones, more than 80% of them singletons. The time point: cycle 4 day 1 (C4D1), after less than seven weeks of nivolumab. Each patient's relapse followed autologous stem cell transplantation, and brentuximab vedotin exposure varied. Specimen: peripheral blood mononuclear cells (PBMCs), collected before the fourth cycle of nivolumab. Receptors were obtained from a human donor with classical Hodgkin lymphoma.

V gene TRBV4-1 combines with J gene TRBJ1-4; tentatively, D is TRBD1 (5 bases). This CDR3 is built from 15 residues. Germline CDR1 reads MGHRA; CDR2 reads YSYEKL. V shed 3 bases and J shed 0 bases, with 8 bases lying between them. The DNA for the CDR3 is TGCGCCAGCAGCCAGGGGACTGCAACTAATGAAAAACTGTTTTTT. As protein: CASSQGTATNEKLFF.

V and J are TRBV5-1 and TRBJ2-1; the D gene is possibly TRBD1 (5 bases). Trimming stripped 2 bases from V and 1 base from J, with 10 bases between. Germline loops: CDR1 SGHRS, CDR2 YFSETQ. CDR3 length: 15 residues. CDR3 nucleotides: TGCGCCAGCAGCTTTGACAGCTCTTCCTACAATGAGCAGTTCTTC. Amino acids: CASSFDSSSYNEQFF.

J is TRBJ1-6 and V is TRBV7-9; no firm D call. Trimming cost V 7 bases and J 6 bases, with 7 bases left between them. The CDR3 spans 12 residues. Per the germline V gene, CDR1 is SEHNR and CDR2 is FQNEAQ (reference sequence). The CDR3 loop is CASNMGNSPLHF. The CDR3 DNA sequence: TGTGCCAGCAACATGGGTAATTCACCCCTCCACTTT. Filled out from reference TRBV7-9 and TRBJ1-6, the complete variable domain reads DTGVSQNPRHKITKRGQNVTFRCDPISEHNRLYWYRQTLGQGPEFLTYFQNEAQLEKSRLLSDRFSAERPKGSFSTLEIQRTEQGDSAMYLCASNMGNSPLHFGNGTRLTVT.

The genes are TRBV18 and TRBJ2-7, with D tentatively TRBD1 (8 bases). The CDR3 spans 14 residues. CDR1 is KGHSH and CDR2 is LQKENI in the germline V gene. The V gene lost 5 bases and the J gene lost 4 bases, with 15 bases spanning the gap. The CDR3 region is CASSATGGGYEQYF. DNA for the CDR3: TGTGCCAGCTCAGCTACAGGGGGAGGGTACGAGCAGTACTTC.

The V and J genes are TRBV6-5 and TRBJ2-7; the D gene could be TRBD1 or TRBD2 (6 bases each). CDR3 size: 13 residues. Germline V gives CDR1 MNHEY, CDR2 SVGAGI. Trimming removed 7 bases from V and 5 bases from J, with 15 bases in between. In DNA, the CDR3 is TGTGCCAGCAACTTAGGAGGGGGTAACGAGCAGTACTTC. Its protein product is CASNLGGGNEQYF.